The rows below give T cell receptor beta chains drawn from one sample of a study of T cell changes during pregnancy in multiple sclerosis. Only in-frame clones appear in the TCRdb table, and some are missing; sequencing was by immunoSEQ multiplex PCR. The sample lists tens of thousands of clones, roughly nine tenths occurring once. This material consisted of peripheral blood, taken before pregnancy. The receptor set was obtained from a female donor with multiple sclerosis, enrolled in a pregnancy study. CDR3s include the opening cysteine and the closing phenylalanine or tryptophan. The D gene is left open where the match is weak.

V	D	J	CDR3	DNA
TRBV4-1	TRBD2	TRBJ2-3	CASSQPGRGGPDTQYF	TGCGCCAGCAGCCAGCCGGGGCGGGGGGGCCCAGATACGCAGTATTTT
TRBV27	TRBD1	TRBJ1-4	CASSFSRDRGEKLFF	TGTGCCAGCAGTTTCTCTAGGGACAGGGGTGAAAAACTGTTTTTT
TRBV6-6	NA	TRBJ1-2	CASSPLPGRVDGYTF	TGTGCCAGCAGTCCCCTTCCGGGCAGGGTCGATGGCTACACCTTC
TRBV5-5	TRBD1	TRBJ2-7	CASSLGTAQYHSYEQYF	TGTGCCAGCAGCTTAGGGACAGCACAGTACCATTCCTACGAGCAGTACTTC
TRBV6-6	NA	TRBJ1-2	CASSYSRETYGYTF	TGTGCCAGCAGTTACTCACGGGAAACCTATGGCTACACCTTC
TRBV28	TRBD1	TRBJ1-2	CASSLAVGDSYGYTF	TGTGCCAGCAGTTTAGCGGTAGGGGACAGCTATGGCTACACCTTC
TRBV18	TRBD1	TRBJ2-7	CASSLIRTGGGYEQYF	TGTGCCAGCTCACTAATAAGGACAGGTGGAGGCTACGAGCAGTACTTC
TRBV29-1	NA	TRBJ2-3	CSVSDLGAGGDTQYF	TGCAGCGTTTCGGATCTGGGGGCGGGTGGAGATACGCAGTATTTT
TRBV9	TRBD2	TRBJ2-5	CASSVPGGETQYF	TGTGCCAGCAGCGTACCGGGGGGGGAGACCCAGTACTTC
TRBV6-4	TRBD1	TRBJ2-3	CASSVTGNRDTQYF	TGTGCCAGCAGTGTGACAGGGAATAGGGATACGCAGTATTTT
TRBV6-5	TRBD1	TRBJ1-5	CASRRQGARQPQHF	TGTGCCAGCAGGCGACAGGGGGCAAGACAGCCCCAGCATTTT
TRBV11-2	NA	TRBJ1-1	CASSANGGGTEAFF	TGTGCCAGCAGCGCCAATGGCGGGGGCACTGAAGCTTTCTTT
TRBV6-5	TRBD1	TRBJ1-1	CASTESTGVYTEAFF	TGTGCCAGCACCGAAAGTACAGGGGTATACACTGAAGCTTTCTTT
TRBV7-8	TRBD1	TRBJ2-7	CASSLDGQAGYYYEQYF	TGTGCCAGCAGCTTGGACGGACAGGCCGGGTACTACTACGAGCAGTACTTC
TRBV7-9	NA	TRBJ2-7	CASSLAGSYEQYF	TGTGCCAGCAGCTTAGCGGGCAGCTACGAGCAGTACTTC